The 26 T cell receptor beta chains presented below share a single source sample, sequenced in a study of T cells in Graves' hyperthyroidism and ophthalmopathy. TCR beta CDR3 regions were amplified from RNA transcripts. The HTBI primer set was used in a first-round RT-PCR of the TCR CDR3. Using its own MiXCR run on the multiplex PCR reads, TCRdb lists one record per CDR3 protein. Of a few hundred thousand distinct CDR3 sequences listed, roughly 15% are singletons. Sequences were obtained from blood. Source of these receptors: a woman in her twenties or thirties with Graves' ophthalmopathy.

The rearrangement joins TRBV4-1 to TRBJ1-5; no reliable D call. The V end lost 7 bases, the J end lost 2 bases, and 15 bases lay between the germline ends. Germline V lookup: CDR1 MGHRA, CDR2 YSYEKL. This CDR3 has 15 residues. The CDR3 nucleotides are TGCGCCAGCAAGGGCAGGTGGCTGGGCAATCAGCCCCAGCATTTT. It specifies CASKGRWLGNQPQHF.

This clonotype was observed at least ten times. The V gene is TRBV29-1, the J gene TRBJ2-2; D tentatively fits TRBD1 or TRBD2 (5 bases each). CDR3 length: 13 amino acids. Germline V gives CDR1 SQVTM, CDR2 ANQGSEA. V lost 0 bases and J lost 7, with 9 bases in between. CDR3 sequence: CSVEDVGGGELFF. The CDR3 region has the DNA TGCAGCGTTGAAGATGTTGGGGGCGGGGAGCTGTTTTTT.

This clonotype was seen many times. The chain is built from TRBV27 and TRBJ2-7, with TRBD2 matching 12 bases. Losses at the gene ends were 7 bases for V and 3 bases for J; bases not matched to a gene: 4. The CDR3 loop spans 14 amino acids. Per the germline V gene, CDR1 is MNHEY and CDR2 is SMNVEV (reference sequence). The CDR3 region has the DNA TGTGCCAGCAAAAGGACTAGCGGGATCTACGAGCAGTACTTC. Amino acid sequence: CASKRTSGIYEQYF.

The sample holds a few counts of this clonotype. The chain is built from TRBV4-2 and TRBJ1-2; D not resolved. Trimming stripped 0 bases from V and 1 base from J, with 6 bases between. Germline V gene lookup returns CDR1 LGHNA and CDR2 YNFKEQ. The CDR3 totals 14 residues. CDR3 protein: CASSQDRVNYGYTF. The CDR3 region has the DNA TGTGCCAGCAGCCAAGATCGCGTTAACTATGGCTACACCTTC.

This clonotype has ten or more counts. V gene TRBV7-3 combines with J gene TRBJ2-1; the D is unclear. The CDR3 spans 14 residues. With 1 base removed from V and 4 bases from J, the gap between germline ends came to 8 bases. Germline assignment: CDR1 SGHTA and CDR2 FQGTGA. CDR3 coding DNA: TGTGCCAGCAGCTTAAGCGCGAAATACAATGAGCAGTTCTTC. As protein: CASSLSAKYNEQFF.

Of note for this clonotype: It may be a read error: a sequence one base away is much more abundant. The genes are TRBV28 and TRBJ2-1, with a weak D call TRBD2 (5 bases). The CDR3 runs 14 residues. V lost 11 bases and J 7 bases, leaving 21 bases between the germline ends. The V gene's germline CDR1 is MDHEN and CDR2 SYDVKM. DNA of the CDR3: TGTGCCGCAGAAGAGTTTAGCGTATTGAATGAGCAGTTCTTC. It specifies CAAEEFSVLNEQFF. The full variable domain, with the rest looked up from reference TRBV28 and TRBJ2-1, is DVKVTQSSRYLVKRTGEKVFLECVQDMDHENMFWYRQDPGLGLRLIYFSYDVKMKEKGDIPEGYSVSREKKERFSLILESASTNQTSMYLCAAEEFSVLNEQFFGPGTRLTVL.

About this clonotype itself: Likely a read error: the CDR3 ends without its conserved phenylalanine or tryptophan. The chain uses TRBV5-1 and TRBJ1-1; D call uncertain. Per germline, CDR1 SGHRS and CDR2 YFSETQ. The V and J ends lost 5 bases and 7 bases respectively, with 12 bases between them. The CDR3 is made up of 12 amino acids. The CDR3 DNA sequence: TGCGCCAGCAGATCTGAGCGGGGTGAAGCTTTCCTT. Translation: CASRSERGEAFL.

At least ten counts were recorded for this clonotype. The chain joins TRBV20-1 to TRBJ1-2; D unclear. The V gene lost 3 bases and the J gene lost 2 bases, with 13 bases spanning the gap. CDR1 is DFQATT and CDR2 is SNEGSKA in the germline V gene (reference sequence). This CDR3 has 14 residues. The CDR3 loop reads CSARELLKNYGYTF. The CDR3 DNA follows: TGCAGTGCTAGGGAGCTTCTCAAAAACTATGGCTACACCTTC.

In this sample, this clonotype turned up many times. J is TRBJ1-2 and V is TRBV7-2, with no clear D. The CDR3 has 14 residues. CDR1 and CDR2 from the germline V gene are SGHTA and FQGNSA. V lost 1 base to trimming and J lost 3 bases, with 9 bases between them. CDR3 in DNA: TGTGCCAGCAGCTTAGGCTCCAACGACTATGGCTACACCTTC. Its protein is CASSLGSNDYGYTF.

This clonotype was found many times. The chain recombines TRBV5-1 with TRBJ1-6; TRBD1 matches at 7 bases. This CDR3 is built from 15 residues. Unmatched junction bases numbered 15, after V lost 4 bases and J lost 14 bases. Germline-derived CDR1 and CDR2 are SGHRS and YFSETQ. This CDR3 reads CASSGWDRPGGTLHF. The CDR3 bases are TGCGCCAGCAGCGGCTGGGACAGACCTGGAGGGACCCTCCACTTT.

This chain uses TRBV4-1 with TRBJ1-6; the match to TRBD1 covers 8 bases. J was trimmed by 14 bases and V by 4 bases; bases with no gene match: 10. Germline assignment: CDR1 MGHRA and CDR2 YSYEKL. The CDR3 contains 14 residues. The DNA of the CDR3 is TGCGCCAGCAGCCCGTCCCGGGACAGGTCCGCCCTCCACTTT. Translation gives CASSPSRDRSALHF.

V and J are TRBV5-6 and TRBJ2-5; no clear D. Germline assignment: CDR1 SGHDT and CDR2 YYEEEE. The V gene lost 7 bases and the J gene lost 2 bases, with 6 bases spanning the gap. There are 11 residues in the CDR3. The CDR3 DNA reads as TGTGCCAGCTTGGGACAAGAGACCCAGTACTTC. Translating gives CASLGQETQYF.

Many counts were recorded for this clonotype. This sequence joins TRBV7-9 and TRBJ2-1; no definite D call. Per germline, CDR1 SEHNR and CDR2 FQNEAQ (reference sequence). The germline V and J ends were trimmed by 3 bases and 4 bases, with 10 bases remaining between them. The CDR3 totals 14 residues. Written as DNA, the CDR3 is TGTGCCAGCAGCTTGGCAGTTTCTTACAATGAGCAGTTCTTC. It translates to CASSLAVSYNEQFF.

This clonotype was seen at least ten times. The chain combines TRBV7-3 with TRBJ1-6, with 9 positions matching TRBD1. V shed 5 bases, J shed 3 bases, and the junction held 14 bases outside the gene matches. The CDR3 runs to 19 residues. The germline gives CDR1 SGHTA, CDR2 FQGTGA. CDR3 nucleotides: TGTGCCAGCAGCCCTCCCCCGTCCCGGGACAGGGACTATAATTCACCCCTCCACTTT. As protein: CASSPPPSRDRDYNSPLHF.

The genes are TRBV18 and TRBJ1-6; 7 bases are shared with TRBD1. Trimming cost V 8 bases and J 7 bases; bases outside gene matches: 11. Germline V lookup: CDR1 KGHSH, CDR2 LQKENI. CDR3 size: 15 residues. The CDR3 here is CASNQGGRLNSPLHF. CDR3 nucleotides: TGTGCCAGCAACCAGGGGGGGCGTTTAAATTCACCCCTCCACTTT. Together with reference TRBV18 and TRBJ1-6, the CDR3 gives the full variable domain: NAGVMQNPRHLVRRRGQEARLRCSPMKGHSHVYWYRQLPEEGLKFMVYLQKENIIDESGMPKERFSAEFPKEGPSILRIQQVVRGDSAAYFCASNQGGRLNSPLHFGNGTRLTVT.

This clonotype showed up many times. The CDR3 DNA follows: TGTGCCACCAGTGATCCCGTGGTGGAGACCCAGTACTTC. Its translation: CATSDPVVETQYF. The chain recombines TRBV24-1 with TRBJ2-5; D remains unclear. Germline V CDR1 and CDR2: KGHDR, SFDVKD. The CDR3 has 13 amino acids. The V and J ends lost 3 bases and 5 bases respectively, with 9 bases between them.

This clonotype was seen ten or more times. This chain connects TRBV28 to TRBJ1-1; D is perhaps TRBD1 (5 bases). The CDR3 consists of 15 residues. Deletions cut 4 bases from V and 1 base from J, with 13 bases between. The germline V gene encodes CDR1 MDHEN and CDR2 SYDVKM. DNA of the CDR3: TGTGCCAGCAGTTCGCCACGGACACCGAACACTGAAGCTTTCTTT. It is translated as CASSSPRTPNTEAFF.

This clonotype showed up many times. The chain links TRBV13 to TRBJ2-3; 8 bases match TRBD1. J gave up 7 bases and V 1 base, and 10 bases lay outside the gene matches. The CDR3 has 16 residues. CDR1 is PRHDT and CDR2 is FYEKMQ in the germline V gene (reference sequence). The CDR3 DNA follows: TGTGCCAGCAGCTTAGAAGGCGCAGGGGGCTGGTATACGCAGTATTTT. Protein sequence: CASSLEGAGGWYTQYF. The full variable domain, its missing parts supplied by reference TRBV13 and TRBJ2-3, is AAGVIQSPRHLIKEKRETATLKCYPIPRHDTVYWYQQGPGQDPQFLISFYEKMQSDKGSIPDRFSAQQFSDYHSELNMSSLELGDSALYFCASSLEGAGGWYTQYFGPGTRLTVL.

The chain uses TRBV20-1 and TRBJ2-7; D is perhaps TRBD1 (6 bases). CDR3 length equals 11 residues. Germline V lookup: CDR1 DFQATT, CDR2 SNEGSKA (reference sequence). Trimming took off 7 bases at V and 3 bases at J, with 10 bases between the two ends. The CDR3 reads CSGTALYEQYF. In DNA, the CDR3 is TGCAGTGGGACAGCCCTCTACGAGCAGTACTTC.

This clonotype has just a few counts. The chain recombines TRBV5-1 with TRBJ2-5, with 9 bases matching TRBD2. Germline CDR1 is SGHRS and CDR2 is YFSETQ. The CDR3 covers 14 residues. J was trimmed by 3 bases and V by 2 bases; bases with no gene match: 2. Written as DNA, the CDR3 is TGCGCCAGCAGCTTCTCTAGCGGGAAAGAGACCCAGTACTTC. Residues: CASSFSSGKETQYF.

This clonotype occurred many times. The chain combines TRBV20-1 with TRBJ1-1, with D unclear. Germline V lookup: CDR1 DFQATT, CDR2 SNEGSKA (reference sequence). This CDR3 spans 13 amino acids. V lost 0 bases and J 1 base, leaving 6 bases between the germline ends. This chain's CDR3 is CSARENQNTEAFF. DNA of the CDR3: TGCAGTGCTAGAGAAAACCAGAACACTGAAGCTTTCTTT.

This clonotype has a count of ten or more. This sequence joins TRBV27 and TRBJ2-5; 8 bases line up with TRBD2. V was pared by 3 bases and J by 6 bases, with 3 bases of the junction left unmatched. Germline assignment: CDR1 MNHEY and CDR2 SMNVEV (reference sequence). The CDR3 extends over 13 amino acids. The CDR3, as DNA: TGTGCCAGCAGTTTTCAGCGGGGGCAGACCCAGTACTTC. Its translation: CASSFQRGQTQYF.

This clonotype was detected ten times or more. This chain connects TRBV12-3 or TRBV12-4 to TRBJ2-2; weak D call: TRBD1 (5 bases). The CDR3 is 14 residues long. V dropped 6 bases and J dropped 4 bases, with 12 bases sitting between them. CDR3: CASRAQGLTGELFF. CDR3 nucleotides: TGTGCCAGCAGGGCGCAGGGTCTCACCGGGGAGCTGTTTTTT.

The chain employs TRBV7-8 and TRBJ1-1, with D uncertain. There are 12 residues in the CDR3. The V and J ends lost 3 bases and 11 bases respectively, with 13 bases between them. Germline V gene data show CDR1 as SGHVS and CDR2 as FQNEAQ. The CDR3 here is CASSFVPADAFF. For the CDR3, the DNA is TGTGCCAGCAGCTTTGTCCCCGCCGACGCTTTCTTT.

This clonotype was recorded once. Since a much larger clone is just one base distant, this may be a read error. The rearrangement joins TRBV5-1 to TRBJ1-2, with 9 bases fitting TRBD1. This CDR3 has 15 residues. The V and J ends lost 4 bases and 8 bases, in that order; junction bases with no gene match: 12. The germline CDR1 and CDR2 sequences are SGHRS and YFSETQ. CDR3 coding DNA: TGCGCCAGCAGCAGGGAAGCACAGGGGGCAGGAGGCTACACCTTC. Protein: CASSREAQGAGGYTF.

This clonotype was recorded many times. DNA for the CDR3: TGCAGTGCTTCTGAACCAATAAACACTGAAGCTTTCTTT. Translation: CSASEPINTEAFF. The chain combines TRBV20-1 with TRBJ1-1; no clear D gene. Trimming took off 5 bases at V and 2 bases at J, with 12 bases between the two ends. The CDR3 spans 13 residues. Germline V gives CDR1 DFQATT, CDR2 SNEGSKA (reference sequence).